The 21 T cell receptor beta chains in this list originate from one sample, sequenced in a study of blood T cell repertoires in COVID-19. Method: immunoSEQ multiplex PCR; TCRdb's copy keeps in-frame clones and lacks some. The repertoire holds about 160,000 clones, with about four fifths as singletons. Sequenced input: peripheral blood. Receptors originate from a woman in her sixties with COVID-19, enrolled during active disease.

The CDR3 DNA reads as TGTGCCAGCAGCTTAACGGCGGCTAGCGGCTCGCCCCAGTACTTC. It codes for CASSLTAASGSPQYF. The chain combines TRBV7-3 with TRBJ2-5; TRBD2 aligns across 7 bases. Looked up from germline, CDR1 is SGHTA and CDR2 is FQGTGA. The V segment lost 0 bases and the J segment 9 bases; nucleotides outside the gene matches: 10. The CDR3 spans 15 residues.

The genes are TRBV6-5 and TRBJ1-1; possible D gene TRBD1, 5 bases. Looked up from germline, CDR1 is MNHEY and CDR2 is SVGAGI. The CDR3 is 12 residues long. Trimming removed 5 bases from V and 9 bases from J, with 13 bases in between. CDR3 protein: CASSHGQGKAFF. CDR3 DNA sequence: TGTGCCAGCAGTCATGGTCAGGGTAAAGCTTTCTTT.

The gene calls are TRBV5-4 and TRBJ2-1, with 12 bases lining up with TRBD2. The CDR3 loop spans 18 amino acids. Germline values: CDR1 SGHNT, CDR2 YYREEE (reference sequence). The junction had 8 bases not matched to a gene; V was cut back by 4 bases and J by 0 bases. CDR3 nucleotides: TGTGCCAGCAGCCCGACTAGCGGGAGACCAAGCTCCTACAATGAGCAGTTCTTC. It specifies CASSPTSGRPSSYNEQFF.

The chain uses TRBV6-5 and TRBJ2-5; D not resolved. Germline V gene data show CDR1 as MNHEY and CDR2 as SVGAGI. This CDR3 contains 14 residues. The ends were cut back, 0 bases at V and 4 bases at J, with 9 bases in the middle. The CDR3 sequence: CASSYSSRIETQYF. As DNA, the CDR3 is TGTGCCAGCAGTTACTCGTCTAGGATAGAGACCCAGTACTTC.

The chain recombines TRBV28 with TRBJ1-1; D call uncertain. From germline, CDR1 is MDHEN and CDR2 SYDVKM. The V end was cut by 3 bases, the J end by 1 base, with 9 bases between. The CDR3 is 14 residues long. This chain's CDR3 is CASSLRRQNTEAFF. In DNA form, the CDR3 reads TGTGCCAGCAGTTTGAGGAGGCAGAACACTGAAGCTTTCTTT.

The chain combines TRBV28 with TRBJ1-6; D call uncertain. V was trimmed by 3 bases and J by 6 bases, leaving 3 bases between them. Germline CDR1 MDHEN, CDR2 SYDVKM. This CDR3 region has 12 residues. The CDR3 bases are TGTGCCAGCAGTTTTCTTAATTCACCCCTCCACTTT. Translated: CASSFLNSPLHF.

There are a few counts of this clone. V is TRBV25-1 and J is TRBJ1-6; no definite D call. Germline CDR1 MGHDK, CDR2 SYGVNS. This CDR3 has 15 amino acids. V lost 4 bases and J lost 3, with 10 bases in between. The CDR3 DNA sequence: TGTGCCAGCAGTGGTCGTGAGGACTATAATTCACCCCTCCACTTT. Its protein is CASSGREDYNSPLHF.

J is TRBJ1-2 and V is TRBV6-6, with 10 bases matching TRBD1. V dropped 6 bases and J dropped 2; count of bases not matched to a gene: 0. The germline CDR1 and CDR2 sequences are MNHNY and SVGAGI (reference sequence). CDR3 size: 13 residues. CDR3 sequence reads: CASRDRGNYGYTF. In DNA, the CDR3 is TGTGCCAGCAGGGACAGGGGGAACTATGGCTACACCTTC.

The chain recombines TRBV27 with TRBJ2-7; 7 bases are shared with TRBD2. J was trimmed by 4 bases and V by 3 bases; bases with no gene match: 12. The CDR3 sequence is 16 residues long. CDR1 is MNHEY, CDR2 SMNVEV, per germline (reference sequence). The DNA of the CDR3 is TGTGCCAGCAGTTTTCTGGCTAGCGGTCTGGGGTACGAGCAGTACTTC. Encoded protein: CASSFLASGLGYEQYF.

This clone came up a few times. The rearrangement joins TRBV4-1 to TRBJ1-5, with 12 positions matching TRBD1. The CDR3 has 16 residues. CDR1 is MGHRA and CDR2 is YSYEKL in the germline V gene. V was clipped by 4 bases and J by 4 bases; unmatched bases: 5. The CDR3 sequence: CASSLGTGGGNQPQHF. The DNA for the CDR3 is TGCGCCAGCAGCCTCGGGACAGGGGGCGGTAATCAGCCCCAGCATTTT.

Here the CDR3 reads CASSFDSNQPQYF. The CDR3 region has the DNA TGTGCCAGCAGTTTTGATAGCAATCAGCCCCAGTATTTT. The chain carries TRBV12-3 or TRBV12-4 and TRBJ1-5; D unresolved. The assigned J gene may be wrong: the sequence end matches TRBJ2-3 better. This CDR3 contains 13 residues.

The chain combines TRBV7-9 with TRBJ1-2, with 9 nucleotides matching TRBD1. V lost 3 bases to trimming and J lost 5 bases; unmatched junction nucleotides: 10. This CDR3 has 16 residues. CDR1 is SEHNR, CDR2 FQNEAQ, per germline (reference sequence). This CDR3 is CASSFAGTGTIYGYTF. The CDR3 DNA reads TGTGCCAGCAGCTTCGCCGGGACAGGGACCATTTATGGCTACACCTTC.

CDR3 DNA: TGTGCCAGCGGAACTCCGGCGGCGCAGTACGTC. Translating gives CASGTPAAQYV. J is TRBJ2-7 and V is TRBV28; D unclear. Germline-derived CDR1 and CDR2 are MDHEN and SYDVKM. The V gene lost 8 bases and the J gene lost 9 bases, with 14 bases spanning the gap. The CDR3 consists of 11 residues.

The chain joins TRBV7-3 to TRBJ1-4; 7 nucleotides match TRBD1. The V gene end was trimmed by 5 bases and the J gene end by 4 bases; junction bases not matched to a gene: 7. The CDR3 runs 15 residues. CDR1 is SGHTA, CDR2 FQGTGA, per germline. This CDR3 reads CASSQRGPNNEKLFF. The CDR3 nucleotides are TGTGCCAGCAGCCAAAGGGGGCCGAATAATGAAAAACTGTTTTTT.

Remarks on this clone: Other DNA sequences in this sample translate to the same CDR3. The V call is TRBV5-6, the J call TRBJ2-3; 10 bases line up with TRBD2. V shed 2 bases and J 5 bases; nucleotides not matched to a gene: 5. The V gene's germline CDR1 is SGHDT and CDR2 YYEEEE. The CDR3 loop spans 15 amino acids. CDR3 DNA: TGTGCCAGCAGCTTAGCGGGGGGGCCTGAAGATACGCAGTATTTT. Encoded protein: CASSLAGGPEDTQYF.

This chain joins TRBV7-9 and TRBJ1-5; 10 nucleotides match TRBD1. Looked up from germline, CDR1 is SEHNR and CDR2 is FQNEAQ (reference sequence). Losses at the gene ends were 1 base for V and 7 bases for J; bases not matched to a gene: 16. The CDR3 is 19 residues long. This chain's CDR3 is CASSLVLGTGDPGRQPQHF. The CDR3 nucleotides read TGTGCCAGCAGCTTAGTACTTGGGACAGGGGACCCCGGGAGACAGCCCCAGCATTTT.

This clone was found many times. This chain joins TRBV9 and TRBJ1-2; 8 nucleotides line up with TRBD1. Germline V gene sequence: CDR1 SGDLS, CDR2 YYNGEE. The CDR3 runs 15 residues. With V trimmed by 4 bases and J by 0 bases, 5 bases remained unmatched. The CDR3 region has the DNA TGTGCCAGCAGCCCCACAGGGGGTCCTAACTATGGCTACACCTTC. Encoded protein: CASSPTGGPNYGYTF.

The chain is built from TRBV7-8 and TRBJ1-1, with D perhaps TRBD1 (5 bases). With 5 bases removed from V and 1 base from J, the gap between germline ends came to 8 bases. The CDR3 runs to 13 residues. Germline V gene data show CDR1 as SGHVS and CDR2 as FQNEAQ. DNA for the CDR3: TGTGCCAGCAGCATTACAGGGAACACTGAAGCTTTCTTT. Translation: CASSITGNTEAFF. The whole variable domain, filled in from reference TRBV7-8 and TRBJ1-1, reads GAGVSQSPRYKVAKRGQDVALRCDPISGHVSLFWYQQALGQGPEFLTYFQNEAQLDKSGLPSDRFFAERPEGSVSTLKIQRTQQEDSAVYLCASSITGNTEAFFGQGTRLTVV.

This clone was seen a single time. The chain employs TRBV13 and TRBJ2-3; D is uncertain. CDR3 length: 14 amino acids. The V and J ends lost 3 bases and 1 base respectively, with 8 bases between them. The germline V gene has CDR1 PRHDT and CDR2 FYEKMQ (reference sequence). The CDR3 coding sequence is TGTGCCAGCAGCTTTGGGCCAGGCACAGATACGCAGTATTTT. It yields the protein CASSFGPGTDTQYF.

The chain has TRBV3-1 (or the pseudogene TRBV3-2) and TRBJ1-6, with 10 positions matching TRBD1. In germline, CDR1 is LGHDT, CDR2 YNNKEL (reference sequence). With 4 bases clipped from V and 6 bases from J, the junction kept 3 bases outside the gene matches. The CDR3 is 15 residues long. The CDR3 loop is CASSLRTGGNSPLHF. CDR3 bases: TGTGCCAGCAGCCTCCGGACAGGGGGTAATTCACCCCTCCACTTT.

V is TRBV27 and J is TRBJ1-2; TRBD1 agrees at 7 bases. The germline V gene has CDR1 MNHEY and CDR2 SMNVEV (reference sequence). This CDR3 is built from 15 residues. Trimming took 1 base from V and 7 from J; bases not matched to a gene: 9. DNA for the CDR3: TGTGCCAGCAGTTTATACGGAGGGACAGATCGTGGCTACACCTTC. This sequence encodes CASSLYGGTDRGYTF.